The entry that follows covers one T cell receptor (beta chain) sequence. Its cognate antigen is unknown. V was trimmed by 5 bases and J by 0 bases, leaving 16 bases between them. This CDR3 is built from 16 residues. CDR1 and CDR2 (germline): LNHDA, SQIVND (reference sequence). The sample comes from a study of shared clonotypes between healthy human individuals. Regarding the study as a whole: Of the naive CD4 clonotypes, around 4.7% were shared across a handful of donors. Limited genetic and exposure-history diversity came from having few donors. Compared with memory subsets, naive subsets generally had larger estimated richness.

Approximately 210 ng DNA, about 28,000 T cell genomes, went into each sorted-subset replicate PCR. TCRdb's table, derived via immunoSEQ multiplex PCR, lists solely in-frame clones and lacks some. The sample yields approximately 180,000 clones, roughly 91% seen once. The source of this sequence is a woman aged 30 to 39 in good health. The sample was naive CD4+ T cells sorted from blood. Subset defined: CD45RA+ positively selected. The rearrangement links TRBV19 to TRBJ1-1; D is unresolved. The CDR3 DNA reads TGTGCCAGTAGTCCCTTGGGGTGGGATTTGAACACTGAAGCTTTCTTT. As protein: CASSPLGWDLNTEAFF.